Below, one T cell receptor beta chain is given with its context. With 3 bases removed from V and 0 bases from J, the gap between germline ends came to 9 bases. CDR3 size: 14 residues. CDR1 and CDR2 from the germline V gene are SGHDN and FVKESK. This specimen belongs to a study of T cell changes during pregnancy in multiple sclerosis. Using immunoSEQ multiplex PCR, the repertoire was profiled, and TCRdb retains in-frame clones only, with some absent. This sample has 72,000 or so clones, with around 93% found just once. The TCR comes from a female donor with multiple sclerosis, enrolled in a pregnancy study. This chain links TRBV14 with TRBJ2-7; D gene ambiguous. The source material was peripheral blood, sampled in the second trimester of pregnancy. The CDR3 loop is CASSHIGLSYEQYF. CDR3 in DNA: TGTGCCAGCAGCCACATTGGGCTCTCCTACGAGCAGTACTTC.